This is a list of T cell receptor beta chains from one sample in a study of cytomegalovirus exposure and HLA in healthy donors. The table came from immunoSEQ multiplex PCR; TCRdb's copy has only in-frame clones and leaves some out. Here the sample spans about 130,000 clones, 15% to 20% being singletons. Sequenced material: PBMCs. Receptors originate from a female donor in good health and CMV-seropositive. The conserved cysteine and the conserved F or W are not part of the CDR3 here. The D gene is left open where the match is weak. Expanded clones get a size class; other rows say once, few or many, or leave the size out.

j_call d_call v_call clone_size cdr3_aa
TRBJ2-3 TRBD2 TRBV7-2 NA ASSLLAGMDTQY
TRBJ2-5 TRBD2 TRBV2 NA ASSGVQRGWQETQY
TRBJ2-7 NA TRBV5-4 NA ASSLGTQSLYEQY
TRBJ1-3 NA TRBV5-1 few ASSSPSGGRGNTIY
TRBJ2-7 TRBD1 TRBV29-1 few SAGTGAYEQY
TRBJ2-5 NA TRBV19 NA ASSIMADQETQY
TRBJ1-5 TRBD1 TRBV15 few ATSRRTGGDQPQH
TRBJ1-2 NA TRBV10-2 NA ASSDSGGIYGYT
TRBJ2-1 TRBD1 TRBV28 NA ASSPGTAYNEQF
TRBJ2-7 NA TRBV28 few ASTPDSREEQY
TRBJ2-1 TRBD1 TRBV7-9 NA ASSLAIQTGSEQF
TRBJ2-3 TRBD2 TRBV5-6 few ASSLASLAVPTNTDTQY
TRBJ2-7 TRBD1 TRBV5-1 NA ASSLGGTGGYEQY
TRBJ2-1 TRBD2 TRBV6-6 few ASSAAGGSRLNEQF
TRBJ2-7 TRBD1 TRBV4-3 few ASSQETGNEQY
TRBJ1-2 TRBD1 TRBV2 NA ASTGKTGGAAYGYT
TRBJ2-1 TRBD2 TRBV10-3 NA AISELAALTSVKPNEQF
TRBJ1-1 NA TRBV13 few ASSTHLNTEAF
TRBJ2-6 NA TRBV2 NA ASRAGANVLT
TRBJ2-7 TRBD1 TRBV15 few ATSSRDRAAYEQY
TRBJ2-7 TRBD2 TRBV4-3 few ASSRSRDAGAHYEQY
TRBJ1-2 TRBD1 TRBV10-3 NA AISEAGGLETHT
TRBJ2-1 NA TRBV7-2 NA ASRRQVYNEQF
TRBJ2-7 NA TRBV6-5 few ASSYPAGDSVGEQY
TRBJ2-5 NA TRBV5-4 few ASSPQGEETQY
TRBJ1-4 TRBD1 TRBV18 NA ASSPPPGQGREKLF
TRBJ1-5 NA TRBV28 NA ASSFISGMVSNQPQH
TRBJ2-5 NA TRBV7-2 NA ASSFQGAETQY
TRBJ2-3 TRBD2 TRBV7-8 few ASSLASGSGTDTQY
TRBJ2-3 TRBD2 TRBV28 few ASSYAGEMVGTQY
TRBJ1-2 TRBD1 TRBV28 few ASSLGGEGQGIGPLYGYT
TRBJ1-1 TRBD1 TRBV7-9 NA ASSLAWGQGARNTEAF
TRBJ2-2 NA TRBV5-1 NA ASSLVTGRTGELF